This T cell receptor (beta chain) was profiled in a study of blood T cell repertoires in COVID-19 (dated by TCRdb to the early 2020s). In terms of the full investigation: Collaborator samples came from the United States, Italy and Spain and covered acute and convalescent phases of COVID-19. The material from the prospective study consisted of cDNA or gDNA derived from T cells, B-cell-depleted T cells, or PBMCs. Deeply sampled blood TCRbeta repertoires from subjects exposed to, actively infected with, or recovered from COVID-19 were included in the dataset. A freely available public database, intended as a resource for researchers studying the immune response to SARS-CoV-2, is where the repertoires were released. Samples were obtained from the ongoing ImmuneRACE study (first 160 participants) and from roughly 1,300 subjects provided by 6 global collaborators. The sample metadata nearly always contained a de-identified subject ID, COVID-19 status, age in years and sex. Where available, HLA class I and class II types were obtained from metadata supplied by the sample provider rather than from assay-based typing.

The germline V gene (reference sequence) sets CDR1 to PRHDT and CDR2 to FYEKMQ. Germline trimming: 2 bases from V, 3 bases from J; junction bases outside gene matches: 9. From the cysteine up to the phenylalanine, the CDR3 has a length of 18 residues. The read is trimmed to its CDR3 DNA, 54 bases read in frame from base 1. In Seattle, one collaborating source enrolled patients while the infection was active and tracked those patients longitudinally over the course of disease. Whole blood was collected in K2EDTA tubes by collaborating institutions according to the institutions' own protocols. For TCRbeta analysis, collaborators shipped samples in one of three forms: frozen whole blood, isolated PBMCs, or DNA extracted from either of those sample types. Overall study results and their limits: The amount of clinical and demographic metadata varied by source and participant and was provided uncurated.

This clone was detected only once. Its target antigen remains unknown. It has no much larger one-base neighbor in the sample; base qualities were not kept. TCRbeta CDR3 regions were amplified from genomic DNA using the immunoSEQ Assay, a bias-controlled multiplex PCR. Regarding the original processing steps: Nucleated cell counts per sample were estimated from amplification of reference gene primers within the assay. Sequence reads were collapsed and filtered to measure the absolute abundance of every unique TCRbeta CDR3 rearrangement. For each sample, productive Simpson clonality was calculated as the square root of Simpson's diversity index over productive rearrangements. TCRdb stores this immuneACCESS table with in-frame sequences only. Part of the clones is absent; in the studies checked, under half of the shortfall reflects unresolved V genes, and no reason is known for the rest. The D gene and trimming were derived from the DNA, and the V and J assignments and clone size from that table. In all, the sample holds over 200,000 clones, and roughly nine tenths of those were seen once. Of the sample, around 0.85% is held by the ten largest clones.

The material sequenced was peripheral blood. The source is a man aged 55 to 69 with COVID-19, enrolled during active disease. The V and J segments used are TRBV13 and TRBJ2-3, with TRBD2 matching 12 junction bases. The bases are TGTGCCAGCAGCTTACTAGCGGGAGGGCCACGAGGGACAGATACGCAGTATTTT. Translation gives CASSLLAGGPRGTDTQYF.